At least ten counts were recorded for the clone carrying this T cell receptor beta chain. The target antigen is unknown. This CDR3 contains 16 residues. The germline V gene encodes CDR1 MNHEY and CDR2 SMNVEV (reference sequence). With 8 bases clipped from V and 1 base from J, the junction kept 7 bases outside the gene matches. These data are taken from a study of T cells in Graves' hyperthyroidism and ophthalmopathy. Study-level results: Expanded thyroid clonotypes (above 0.001) were mostly also found in blood.

TCR beta CDR3 region amplification was performed from RNA transcripts. HTBI primers were employed in a first-round RT-PCR of the TCR CDR3. TCRdb analysed the multiplex PCR reads with MiXCR anew, one entry per CDR3 protein. Found here are more than 550,000 distinct CDR3 sequences, about 17% of them singletons; the top ten hold 16%. This chain uses TRBV27 with TRBJ2-7, with TRBD2 identical over 14 bases. The receptor comes from a woman aged 45-65 years with Graves' hyperthyroidism that later progressed to Graves' ophthalmopathy. Sequencing used blood. The CDR3 bases are TGTGCCAGCCGGGGACTAGCGGGGGCGCAATCCTACGAGCAGTACTTC. Amino acids: CASRGLAGAQSYEQYF.